A single sample is the source of the 22 T cell receptor beta chains below, sequenced in a study of T-cell memory formation after mild COVID-19. TCRdb redid the calling of the 5' RACE reads with MiXCR, one entry per CDR3 protein. The sample yields approximately 500,000 distinct CDR3 sequences, around 25% seen once. Sequencing was performed on PBMCs or a T cell subset sorted from them (not recorded which). These receptor sequences come from an adult woman who had mild COVID-19 (a few samples of this study predate the infection). Cell type and time point are not known.

A few counts support this clonotype. CDR3 nucleotide sequence: TGCGCCAGCAGCCAAGATCCCGCCGGGATCCGGGGGACCCAGTACTTC. Protein sequence: CASSQDPAGIRGTQYF. V is TRBV4-3 and J is TRBJ2-5; perhaps TRBD2 as D (5 bases). In germline, CDR1 is LGHNA, CDR2 YSLEER. The CDR3 runs to 16 residues. Trimming removed 0 bases at V and 7 bases at J, with 18 bases between.

This clonotype appeared a few times. The rearrangement links TRBV29-1 to TRBJ2-1, with 12 bases identical to TRBD2. Germline V CDR1 and CDR2: SQVTM, ANQGSEA. This CDR3 is 15 amino acids long. Trimming cost V 2 bases and J 10 bases; bases outside gene matches: 9. CDR3 region: CSVEIGGLAGKEQFF. The DNA of the CDR3 is TGCAGCGTTGAAATTGGTGGACTAGCGGGAAAAGAGCAGTTCTTC.

This clonotype has a handful of counts. The chain uses TRBV3-1 and TRBJ1-5; tentatively, D is TRBD1 (5 bases). The CDR3 length is 15 residues. CDR1 LGHDT and CDR2 YNNKEL come from the germline V gene (reference sequence). V gave up 0 bases and J gave up 4 bases, with 10 bases separating them. The CDR3 DNA reads TGTGCCAGCAGCCAAGACAGGGTGACGAATCAGCCCCAGCATTTT. It translates to CASSQDRVTNQPQHF. The entire variable domain, with the rest obtained from reference TRBV3-1 and TRBJ1-5, is as follows: DTAVSQTPKYLVTQMGNDKSIKCEQNLGHDTMYWYKQDSKKFLKIMFSYNNKELIINETVPNRFSPKSPDKAHLNLHINSLELGDSAVYFCASSQDRVTNQPQHFGDGTRLSIL.

This chain links TRBV7-2 with TRBJ2-7, with 8 bases identical to TRBD1. The CDR3 runs to 14 residues. The ends lost 4 bases at V and 6 bases at J; junction bases unmatched: 8. Looked up from germline, CDR1 is SGHTA and CDR2 is FQGNSA. The CDR3, as DNA: TGTGCCAGCAGCTCCAGGACAGGGTCAGGCGAGCAGTACTTC. As protein: CASSSRTGSGEQYF.

In DNA, the CDR3 is TGTGCCAGCAGTGAAGGACAGGGGGAACAGTTCTTC. Its protein product is CASSEGQGEQFF. The chain has TRBV2 and TRBJ2-1; TRBD1 matches at 9 bases. This CDR3 is 12 amino acids long. CDR1 and CDR2 from the germline V gene are SNHLY and FYNNEI. V lost 1 base, J lost 13 bases, and 2 bases stayed unmatched.

The J gene is TRBJ2-1, the V gene TRBV12-3 or TRBV12-4; 12 positions agree with TRBD2. The CDR3 totals 17 residues. Germline trimming cut 8 bases from V and 3 bases from J; bases unmatched to any gene: 11. CDR3 in DNA: TGTGCCAGCCGGCAGAAGACTAGCGGGAGCATCTACAATGAGCAGTTCTTC. It codes for CASRQKTSGSIYNEQFF.

This clonotype was counted between two and nine times. V and J are TRBV18 and TRBJ2-5, with a weak D call TRBD2 (5 bases). From germline, CDR1 is KGHSH and CDR2 LQKENI. The CDR3 has 14 residues. Trimming cost V 1 base and J 5 bases, with 11 bases left between them. The CDR3: CASSPLRPGETQYF. In nucleotides, the CDR3 is TGTGCCAGCTCACCACTCCGTCCGGGGGAGACCCAGTACTTC.

This clonotype occurred many times. This chain joins TRBV3-1 and TRBJ2-3; 8 nucleotides line up with TRBD2. Germline V gene data show CDR1 as LGHDT and CDR2 as YNNKEL (reference sequence). The CDR3 extends over 18 amino acids. V dropped 5 bases and J dropped 2; count of bases not matched to a gene: 15. Written as DNA, the CDR3 is TGTGCCAGCAGCAAGACCCACCCTGCGGGAGGTAACACAGATACGCAGTATTTT. Amino acids: CASSKTHPAGGNTDTQYF.

This clonotype has a handful of counts. This sequence joins TRBV11-2 and TRBJ2-2; D tentatively fits TRBD1 or TRBD2 (5 bases each). Trimming stripped 7 bases from V and 4 bases from J, with 19 bases between. The length of the CDR3 is 16 residues. Per the germline V gene, CDR1 is SGHAT and CDR2 is FQNNGV. The CDR3 nucleotides read TGTGCCAGCACGTCCGGGATGACAGCTCTCACCGGGGAGCTGTTTTTT. This gives the protein CASTSGMTALTGELFF.

The J gene is TRBJ1-2, the V gene TRBV19; D perhaps matches TRBD1 (6 bases). Germline CDR1 reads LNHDA; CDR2 reads SQIVND (reference sequence). This CDR3 is built from 16 residues. V lost 5 bases, J lost 4 bases, and 20 bases lay in between. The CDR3 protein is CASSPRALGGGYGYTF. CDR3 nucleotide sequence: TGTGCCAGTAGTCCCCGGGCACTCGGAGGGGGCTATGGCTACACCTTC.

V and J are TRBV12-3 or TRBV12-4 and TRBJ2-3; D might be TRBD2 (7 bases). Deletions cut 3 bases from V and 2 bases from J, with 15 bases between. The length of the CDR3 is 16 residues. The CDR3 coding sequence is TGTGCCAGCAGTTTTTGGACAGCGGGGTCCACAGATACGCAGTATTTT. It specifies CASSFWTAGSTDTQYF.

This clonotype was counted only a few times. The chain couples TRBV2 to TRBJ1-1; D unclear. This CDR3 is built from 13 residues. V was pared by 6 bases and J by 1 base, with 9 bases between. The V gene's germline CDR1 is SNHLY and CDR2 FYNNEI. The CDR3, as DNA: TGTGCCAGCAGCGCACATAAGAACACTGAAGCTTTCTTT. Translating it yields CASSAHKNTEAFF.

This clonotype was detected a few times. V and J are TRBV15 and TRBJ2-1; possible D gene TRBD1, 6 bases. This CDR3 comprises 16 residues. V lost 0 bases and J 6 bases, leaving 15 bases between the germline ends. CDR1 is LNHNV and CDR2 is YYDKDF in the germline V gene (reference sequence). For the CDR3, the DNA is TGTGCCACCAGCAGAGAACAGGGTCCCCAGGGCAATGAGCAGTTCTTC. Translated: CATSREQGPQGNEQFF.

The rearrangement uses TRBV7-9 and TRBJ1-5; D may be TRBD1 (5 bases). The germline V gene has CDR1 SEHNR and CDR2 FQNEAQ (reference sequence). V gave up 4 bases and J gave up 4 bases, with 14 bases separating them. CDR3 length: 15 residues. DNA of the CDR3: TGTGCCAGCAGCTCCCCCGGGGAGGGGAATCAGCCCCAGCATTTT. Its translation is CASSSPGEGNQPQHF.

This clonotype was recorded a few times. The rearrangement links TRBV20-1 to TRBJ2-2, with no clear D. Trimming cost V 3 bases and J 1 base, with 9 bases left between them. The length of the CDR3 is 14 residues. Germline loops: CDR1 DFQATT, CDR2 SNEGSKA (reference sequence). The CDR3 coding sequence is TGCAGTGCTAGGGGTGATCTGAACACCGGGGAGCTGTTTTTT. It encodes CSARGDLNTGELFF.

A few counts support this clonotype. DNA for the CDR3: TGCGCCAGCAGCTTGGGGCAGGGGACCACCGGGGAGCTGTTTTTT. It is translated as CASSLGQGTTGELFF. The chain uses TRBV5-1 and TRBJ2-2; tentatively, D is TRBD1 (6 bases). Germline V gene sequence: CDR1 SGHRS, CDR2 YFSETQ. Trimming left V 0 bases short and J 4 bases short, with 10 bases between. The CDR3 consists of 15 residues.

This chain connects TRBV4-1 to TRBJ2-7; 12 bases are a match to TRBD2. The CDR3 is made up of 15 amino acids. The junction had 2 bases not matched to a gene; V was cut back by 1 base and J by 4 bases. The germline CDR1 and CDR2 sequences are MGHRA and YSYEKL. The CDR3 region has the DNA TGCGCCAGCAGCCAAGCTAGCGGGGGGGCGTACGAGCAGTACTTC. Protein: CASSQASGGAYEQYF.

The chain combines TRBV3-1 with TRBJ2-1, with 10 bases lining up with TRBD1. CDR1 and CDR2 (germline): LGHDT, YNNKEL (reference sequence). CDR3 size: 14 residues. With V trimmed by 4 bases and J by 8 bases, 5 bases remained unmatched. The CDR3 protein is CASSPGTGEYEQFF. The CDR3 DNA reads TGTGCCAGCAGCCCAGGGACAGGGGAGTATGAGCAGTTCTTC.

The rearrangement uses TRBV24-1 and TRBJ2-3; TRBD2 matches 8 bases. CDR3 length: 16 residues. CDR1 is KGHDR and CDR2 is SFDVKD in the germline V gene. Trimming cost V 4 bases and J 4 bases; bases outside gene matches: 9. This CDR3 reads CATSDPPAGAPDTQYF. The CDR3, as DNA: TGTGCCACCAGTGACCCTCCAGCGGGGGCCCCAGATACGCAGTATTTT.

This clonotype has only a few counts. The chain joins TRBV20-1 to TRBJ2-7, with 8 bases matching TRBD2. CDR3 length: 14 amino acids. Germline lookup yields CDR1 DFQATT and CDR2 SNEGSKA (reference sequence). V was pared by 3 bases and J by 0 bases, with 4 bases of the junction left unmatched. CDR3 sequence (DNA): TGCAGTGCTAGGGAAGGGACTAGCTCCTACGAGCAGTACTTC. Residues: CSAREGTSSYEQYF.

The gene calls are TRBV7-8 and TRBJ2-3; TRBD2 matches 13 bases. The J segment lost 2 bases and the V segment lost 5 bases, leaving 7 bases of the junction unmatched. Germline V gene lookup returns CDR1 SGHVS and CDR2 FQNEAQ. This CDR3 contains 17 residues. The CDR3 here is CASSEGLAGAFTDTQYF. The DNA of the CDR3 is TGTGCCAGCAGCGAAGGACTAGCGGGAGCCTTCACAGATACGCAGTATTTT.

This clonotype appeared a few times. The chain carries TRBV7-9 and TRBJ1-1, with D maybe TRBD1 (5 bases). Between the trimmed V and J ends, which lost 1 base and 1 base, there was a span of 10 bases. In germline, CDR1 is SEHNR, CDR2 FQNEAQ (reference sequence). The CDR3 has 15 residues. The CDR3 protein is CASSLEYRRNTEAFF. As DNA, the CDR3 is TGTGCCAGCAGCTTAGAGTACAGGAGGAACACTGAAGCTTTCTTT.